This TCR beta chain was observed in a study of blood T cell repertoires in COVID-19. The wider study: Samples representing acute and convalescent COVID-19 were sourced from the United States, Italy and Spain. Sample material is recorded as cDNA or gDNA derived from T cells, B-cell-depleted T cells, or PBMCs.

The authors' processing: Quantification of nucleated cells was approximated via reference gene primer amplification. The repertoire was sequenced with immunoSEQ multiplex PCR; TCRdb's copy has only in-frame clones and lacks some. V and J calls and clone size are given by that table; D and trimming were obtained from the DNA. The sample holds fewer than 90,000 clones, about nine tenths seen once. Material: peripheral blood. The receptor was isolated from a man younger than 45 with acute or convalescent COVID-19.

CDR3 in amino acids: CASSLNSGQGYGYTF. The DNA for the CDR3 is TGTGCCAGCAGCTTAAATTCGGGACAGGGCTATGGCTACACCTTC. The chain couples TRBV7-9 to TRBJ1-2; 9 bases map to TRBD1. The CDR3 has 15 amino acids. V shed 2 bases and J 4 bases; nucleotides not matched to a gene: 5. Germline assignment: CDR1 SEHNR and CDR2 FQNEAQ (reference sequence).